These 27 T cell receptor beta chains came from one sample sequenced in a study of blood T cell repertoires in COVID-19. Clones were read by immunoSEQ multiplex PCR, and TCRdb kept only the in-frame ones, dropping some. The repertoire holds about 310,000 clones, with 89% as singletons. Sequencing was carried out using PBMCs or T cells enriched from blood (not recorded which). The receptors originated from a man aged 55 to 70 who had recovered from COVID-19.

The gene calls are TRBV11-2 and TRBJ2-7, with 7 bases identical to TRBD2. The V gene end was trimmed by 3 bases and the J gene end by 4 bases; junction bases not matched to a gene: 15. There are 17 residues in the CDR3. Germline V lookup: CDR1 SGHAT, CDR2 FQNNGV. This CDR3 reads CASSFTSTPGGGYEQYF. CDR3 sequence (DNA): TGTGCCAGCAGCTTCACATCGACCCCGGGGGGTGGTTACGAGCAGTACTTC.

About this clone itself: Distinct nucleotide sequences in the sample also encode this CDR3. The rearrangement uses TRBV5-1 and TRBJ2-1, with 10 bases lining up with TRBD2. The length of the CDR3 is 14 residues. The germline V gene has CDR1 SGHRS and CDR2 YFSETQ. Unmatched junction bases numbered 3, after V lost 4 bases and J lost 5 bases. The CDR3 region is CASSPGLADNEQFF. DNA for the CDR3: TGCGCCAGCAGCCCCGGACTAGCGGACAATGAGCAGTTCTTC.

V gene TRBV27 combines with J gene TRBJ1-6; no clear D. The V end lost 5 bases, the J end lost 10 bases, and 15 bases lay between the germline ends. CDR3 length equals 14 residues. Germline V gene data show CDR1 as MNHEY and CDR2 as SMNVEV (reference sequence). Here the CDR3 reads CASSLDTAKSPLHF. Written as DNA, the CDR3 is TGTGCCAGCAGTCTAGATACGGCGAAATCACCCCTCCACTTT.

The chain recombines TRBV7-2 with TRBJ2-2; D is uncertain. Trimming left V 2 bases short and J 1 base short, with 14 bases between. CDR3 length: 17 residues. The V gene's germline CDR1 is SGHTA and CDR2 FQGNSA. The CDR3, as DNA: TGTGCCAGCAGCTTATCATTCGTTGGCCAGAACACCGGGGAGCTGTTTTTT. Translation gives CASSLSFVGQNTGELFF.

This clone was counted a single time. This chain connects TRBV7-9 to TRBJ1-5; the match to TRBD1 covers 9 bases. The junction had 15 bases not matched to a gene; V was cut back by 6 bases and J by 6 bases. Germline-derived CDR1 and CDR2 are SEHNR and FQNEAQ (reference sequence). The CDR3 runs 17 residues. The CDR3 nucleotides read TGTGCCAGCAGTAGGGAAACCGGGACAGGGAGCGGTCAGCCCCAGCATTTT. Encoded protein: CASSRETGTGSGQPQHF.

This clone has a single count. This sequence joins TRBV12-5 and TRBJ2-7; no clear D. The germline V gene has CDR1 LGHNT and CDR2 FRNRAP. V dropped 3 bases and J dropped 6 bases, with 6 bases sitting between them. This CDR3 has 11 residues. The CDR3 coding sequence is TGTGCTAGTGGTTTCTTGTGCGAGCAGTACTTC. It is translated as CASGFLCEQYF.

The chain is built from TRBV27 and TRBJ1-1, with TRBD1 matching over 8 bases. CDR1 and CDR2 (germline): MNHEY, SMNVEV (reference sequence). V dropped 6 bases and J dropped 5; count of bases not matched to a gene: 11. The CDR3 length is 15 residues. The CDR3 sequence is CASRWATGGKTEAFF. CDR3 coding DNA: TGTGCCAGCAGATGGGCCACAGGGGGAAAAACTGAAGCTTTCTTT.

The CDR3: CASSRDRNQIRGYTF. CDR3 bases: TGCGCCAGCAGCCGTGACAGGAACCAAATTAGGGGCTACACCTTC. The chain uses TRBV4-3 and TRBJ1-2; a weak D match, TRBD1 (6 bases). V lost 4 bases and J lost 8, with 20 bases in between. The CDR3 loop spans 15 amino acids. From germline, CDR1 is LGHNA and CDR2 YSLEER.

V gene TRBV25-1 combines with J gene TRBJ1-4, with D tentatively TRBD1 (5 bases). The CDR3 covers 15 residues. The germline gives CDR1 MGHDK, CDR2 SYGVNS. The V gene lost 6 bases and the J gene lost 2 bases, with 13 bases spanning the gap. The CDR3 DNA reads TGTGCCAGCAGGATTTCTGGGGCCACTAATGAAAAACTGTTTTTT. This codes for CASRISGATNEKLFF. The variable domain in full, completed from reference TRBV25-1 and TRBJ1-4, reads EADIYQTPRYLVIGTGKKITLECSQTMGHDKMYWYQQDPGMELHLIHYSYGVNSTEKGDLSSESTVSRIRTEHFPLTLESARPSHTSQYLCASRISGATNEKLFFGSGTQLSVL.

This chain connects TRBV19 to TRBJ1-2; 7 bases are a match to TRBD1. The J segment lost 2 bases and the V segment lost 7 bases, leaving 7 bases of the junction unmatched. The CDR3 consists of 14 residues. From germline, CDR1 is LNHDA and CDR2 SQIVND (reference sequence). The CDR3 sequence: CASTRTGQNYGYTF. The CDR3 DNA sequence: TGTGCCAGTACCCGGACAGGCCAAAACTATGGCTACACCTTC.

The chain has TRBV5-1 and TRBJ2-5, with a tentative D call TRBD2 (5 bases). The CDR3 totals 13 residues. Germline-derived CDR1 and CDR2 are SGHRS and YFSETQ. Between the trimmed V and J ends, which lost 5 bases and 5 bases, there was a span of 13 bases. CDR3 sequence reads: CASSQLVGETQYF. The CDR3 region has the DNA TGCGCCAGCAGTCAACTAGTTGGGGAGACCCAGTACTTC.

This chain links TRBV6-5 with TRBJ2-5, with 10 bases identical to TRBD2. The junction had 9 bases not matched to a gene; V was cut back by 2 bases and J by 9 bases. CDR3 size: 15 residues. Germline-derived CDR1 and CDR2 are MNHEY and SVGAGI. CDR3 nucleotides: TGTGCCAGCAGTTACACCCTAGCGGGAGTGGGGGCCCAGTACTTC. It yields the protein CASSYTLAGVGAQYF.

The chain couples TRBV4-1 to TRBJ1-3, with 9 positions matching TRBD1. The germline V gene has CDR1 MGHRA and CDR2 YSYEKL. The CDR3 consists of 19 residues. Trimming took 3 bases from V and 2 from J; bases not matched to a gene: 14. The CDR3 reads CASSHRDRDPRVAGNTIYF. The CDR3 DNA reads TGCGCCAGCAGCCATAGGGACAGGGACCCTCGGGTTGCTGGAAACACCATATATTTT.

V usage is TRBV5-1 and J usage is TRBJ2-1; TRBD2 matches at 11 bases. The CDR3 loop spans 16 amino acids. The J segment lost 6 bases and the V segment lost 2 bases, leaving 7 bases of the junction unmatched. Germline lookup yields CDR1 SGHRS and CDR2 YFSETQ. CDR3 nucleotide sequence: TGCGCCAGCAGCTTACTAGCGGGAGATCTCGGCAATGAGCAGTTCTTC. This encodes CASSLLAGDLGNEQFF.

With respect to this clone: Other DNA sequences in this specimen translate into the identical CDR3. This chain uses TRBV18 with TRBJ1-4, with TRBD1 identical over 8 bases. Germline V gene data show CDR1 as KGHSH and CDR2 as LQKENI. The CDR3 contains 15 residues. The junction had 3 bases not matched to a gene; V was cut back by 3 bases and J by 3 bases. The CDR3 DNA is TGTGCCAGCTCACCGAGGACAGGGTCTAATGAAAAACTGTTTTTT. This gives the protein CASSPRTGSNEKLFF.

V and J are TRBV5-1 and TRBJ1-4; 7 bases align to TRBD1. CDR3 length: 15 residues. After removal of 6 bases from V and 1 base from J, the junction contained 6 bases not matched to a gene. CDR1 is SGHRS and CDR2 is YFSETQ in the germline V gene. The CDR3 loop reads CASTPRQGTNEKLFF. DNA of the CDR3: TGCGCCAGCACCCCACGACAGGGAACTAATGAAAAACTGTTTTTT.

This clone was recorded once. The chain links TRBV3-1 (or the pseudogene TRBV3-2) to TRBJ2-1, with 13 positions matching TRBD2. Germline V lookup: CDR1 LGHDT, CDR2 YNNKEL (reference sequence). This CDR3 comprises 18 residues. The junction had 14 bases not matched to a gene; V was cut back by 4 bases and J by 8 bases. The CDR3 protein is CASSRGLAGIGYRDEQFF. DNA for the CDR3: TGTGCCAGCAGCCGGGGACTAGCGGGAATAGGGTATCGCGATGAGCAGTTCTTC.

The chain is built from TRBV9 and TRBJ2-3, with D maybe TRBD2 (6 bases). Between the trimmed V and J ends, which lost 3 bases and 5 bases, there was a span of 16 bases. The germline V gene encodes CDR1 SGDLS and CDR2 YYNGEE. The length of the CDR3 is 15 residues. In nucleotides, the CDR3 is TGTGCCAGCAGCGGCCCGGGACTCCCAGGAGATACGCAGTATTTT. Translated: CASSGPGLPGDTQYF.

The V and J genes are TRBV6-5 and TRBJ1-2; D may be TRBD1 (5 bases). The V end lost 6 bases, the J end lost 2 bases, and 10 bases lay between the germline ends. This CDR3 contains 13 residues. Germline V gene data show CDR1 as MNHEY and CDR2 as SVGAGI. This chain's CDR3 is CASRVQGNYGYTF. Written as DNA, the CDR3 is TGTGCCAGCAGAGTCCAGGGAAACTATGGCTACACCTTC.

The CDR3 is CASSPAKFYNEQFF. The CDR3, as DNA: TGTGCCAGCAGTCCCGCGAAGTTTTACAATGAGCAGTTCTTC. V gene TRBV5-6 combines with J gene TRBJ2-1; D gene ambiguous. Germline V gene sequence: CDR1 SGHDT, CDR2 YYEEEE. V gave up 5 bases and J gave up 4 bases, with 13 bases separating them. The CDR3 is 14 residues long.

The rearrangement joins TRBV4-2 to TRBJ2-2, with 10 bases identical to TRBD2. The CDR3 runs 18 residues. V trimming: 1 base; J trimming: 0 bases; junction bases outside the gene matches: 5. Germline assignment: CDR1 LGHNA and CDR2 YNFKEQ. In DNA form, the CDR3 reads TGTGCCAGCAGCCAAGGGCTAGCGGGAGCCACGAACACCGGGGAGCTGTTTTTT. Its protein product is CASSQGLAGATNTGELFF.

This chain joins TRBV5-6 and TRBJ2-3; 9 nucleotides match TRBD2. This CDR3 has 16 amino acids. From germline, CDR1 is SGHDT and CDR2 YYEEEE. Unmatched junction bases numbered 6, after V lost 3 bases and J lost 1 base. Written as DNA, the CDR3 is TGTGCCAGCAGCTCGTTAGCGGGAGCTGGCACAGATACGCAGTATTTT. Residues: CASSSLAGAGTDTQYF. The variable domain in full, with the rest retrieved from reference TRBV5-6 and TRBJ2-3, is DAGVTQSPTHLIKTRGQQVTLRCSPKSGHDTVSWYQQALGQGPQFIFQYYEEEERQRGNFPDRFSGHQFPNYSSELNVNALLLGDSALYLCASSSLAGAGTDTQYFGPGTRLTVL.

The chain combines TRBV6-5 with TRBJ1-4; 8 nucleotides line up with TRBD1. Unmatched junction bases numbered 3, after V lost 5 bases and J lost 4 bases. The germline gives CDR1 MNHEY, CDR2 SVGAGI. This CDR3 has 14 residues. DNA of the CDR3: TGTGCCAGCAGTCCGGGACAGGATAATGAAAAACTGTTTTTT. Translated: CASSPGQDNEKLFF.

The V call is TRBV5-4, the J call TRBJ2-7; 8 nucleotides agree with TRBD1. V was clipped by 3 bases and J by 6 bases; unmatched bases: 5. Germline loops: CDR1 SGHNT, CDR2 YYREEE (reference sequence). There are 13 residues in the CDR3. The DNA for the CDR3 is TGTGCCAGCAGCTGGGTCGGACAGGGCGAGCAGTACTTC. It yields the protein CASSWVGQGEQYF. Full variable domain (remainder filled in from reference TRBV5-4 and TRBJ2-7): ETGVTQSPTHLIKTRGQQVTLRCSSQSGHNTVSWYQQALGQGPQFIFQYYREEENGRGNFPPRFSGLQFPNYSSELNVNALELDDSALYLCASSWVGQGEQYFGPGTRLTVT.

V is TRBV4-1 and J is TRBJ1-2, with D tentatively TRBD1 (5 bases). V was trimmed by 0 bases and J by 2 bases, leaving 10 bases between them. The CDR3 spans 15 residues. Germline V gene lookup returns CDR1 MGHRA and CDR2 YSYEKL. The CDR3 DNA sequence: TGCGCCAGCAGCCAAGATGGCGGGGGGAACTATGGCTACACCTTC. Its protein is CASSQDGGGNYGYTF.

On this clone: Other nucleotide sequences in the sample specify the same CDR3. The V gene is TRBV9, the J gene TRBJ1-4, with D possibly matching TRBD1 (6 bases). Trimming took off 1 base at V and 3 bases at J, with 7 bases between the two ends. The CDR3 covers 14 residues. CDR1 and CDR2 (germline): SGDLS, YYNGEE. The CDR3 sequence is CASSVTGSNEKLFF. Written as DNA, the CDR3 is TGTGCCAGCAGCGTAACAGGGTCTAATGAAAAACTGTTTTTT.

This clone has more than one count but fewer than ten. The V call is TRBV7-8, the J call TRBJ1-2; D possibly corresponds to TRBD1 (5 bases). The CDR3 consists of 14 residues. Deletions cut 7 bases from V and 4 bases from J, with 16 bases between. The germline gives CDR1 SGHVS, CDR2 FQNEAQ. DNA of the CDR3: TGTGCCAGCACCGGGACTTCTGGGGGCTATGGCTACACCTTC. It is translated as CASTGTSGGYGYTF.